This TCR beta chain was recovered during a study of cytomegalovirus exposure and HLA in healthy donors. The PCR was carried out with 60 Vbeta primers and 13 Jbeta primers. Repertoires were generated with immunoSEQ multiplex PCR, while TCRdb's copy carries only in-frame clones and drops some. Counted here are about 110,000 clones, roughly 15% occurring once; the ten biggest clones make up roughly 0.8%. This CDR3 spans 18 amino acids. The V gene end was trimmed by 0 bases and the J gene end by 4 bases; junction bases not matched to a gene: 14. The germline V gene encodes CDR1 LGHNA and CDR2 YSLEER. In regard to this clone: Its antigen is currently unknown.

General study findings and limits: In vitro assays verified that a few CMV-associated chains recognized CMV antigens specifically.

The origin of this receptor is a female donor in good health and CMV-seronegative. The sample comprised PBMCs. V is TRBV4-3 and J is TRBJ2-7; 8 nucleotides align to TRBD2. As DNA, the CDR3 is TGCGCCAGCAGCCAAGAACCACGCGGAGTAGCGGGGAAATACGAGCAGTACTTC. Translating it yields CASSQEPRGVAGKYEQYF.